Listed below are T cell receptor beta chains from one sample, sequenced in a study of cytomegalovirus exposure and HLA in healthy donors. Sequencing used immunoSEQ multiplex PCR; TCRdb keeps in-frame clones, though not all of them. Among approximately 140,000 clones, more than 85% were seen once, and the ten largest hold just over 8.5%. Specimen: PBMCs. The receptor set was obtained from a young man in good health and CMV-seropositive. Each CDR3 is given with its conserved first and last residue. A D gene is named only where the DNA matches it firmly. Only part of the rows carry a size: once, few, many, or a class if the clone is expanded.

size,V,J,D,CDR3,DNA
-,TRBV29-1,TRBJ2-7,-,CSVLWRDRPGYEQYF,TGCAGCGTTCTTTGGCGGGACAGACCCGGGTACGAGCAGTACTTC
-,TRBV15,TRBJ1-1,TRBD1,CATSSRGRGFGTEAFF,TGTGCCACCAGCAGTAGGGGGCGAGGGTTTGGCACTGAAGCTTTCTTT
-,TRBV25-1,TRBJ2-5,TRBD2,CASSEYMGLAVQETQYF,TGTGCCAGCAGTGAATATATGGGGCTAGCGGTACAAGAGACCCAGTACTTC
-,TRBV5-6,TRBJ1-1,-,CATGSQRKGWTNTEAFF,TGTGCCACGGGTTCCCAGAGGAAGGGGTGGACGAACACTGAAGCTTTCTTT
-,TRBV4-1,TRBJ2-1,-,CASSQYGLATYNEQFF,TGCGCCAGCAGCCAATACGGGCTAGCGACGTACAATGAGCAGTTCTTC
-,TRBV18,TRBJ1-1,-,CASSPQGTTEAFF,TGTGCCAGCTCACCACAGGGGACAACTGAAGCTTTCTTT
-,TRBV27,TRBJ1-1,-,CASSFSDGFEAFF,TGTGCCAGCAGTTTCTCCGACGGGTTTGAAGCTTTCTTT
-,TRBV5-1,TRBJ1-1,-,CASSLGPGLNTEAFF,TGCGCCAGCAGCCTCGGACCGGGGTTGAACACTGAAGCTTTCTTT
-,TRBV6-5,TRBJ1-2,TRBD1,CASRLPRQGGYGYTF,TGTGCCAGCAGACTCCCCCGACAGGGAGGCTATGGCTACACCTTC
few,TRBV14,TRBJ2-7,TRBD1,CARDRGRRYEQYF,TGTGCCCGAGACAGGGGGCGTAGGTACGAGCAGTACTTC
few,TRBV6-1,TRBJ1-2,-,CASRETSYGYTF,TGTGCCAGCAGAGAAACAAGCTATGGCTACACCTTC
-,TRBV5-1,TRBJ2-2,-,CASSSLNTGELFF,TGCGCCAGCAGCTCCCTTAACACCGGGGAGCTGTTTTTT
-,TRBV6-1,TRBJ2-1,-,CASSEARRAGWSYNEQFF,TGTGCCAGCAGTGAAGCGCGCCGAGCAGGGTGGTCCTACAATGAGCAGTTCTTC
few,TRBV29-1,TRBJ1-5,TRBD1,CSVRTGGSNQPQHF,TGCAGCGTAAGGACAGGAGGTAGCAATCAGCCCCAGCATTTT
-,TRBV10-3,TRBJ1-2,TRBD1,CAISESLTGGHGYTF,TGTGCCATCAGTGAGTCTCTGACAGGGGGGCATGGCTACACCTTC
-,TRBV6-5,TRBJ1-1,-,CASSYSRGGKEAFF,TGTGCCAGCAGTTACTCTCGGGGTGGAAAGGAAGCTTTCTTT
-,TRBV6-5,TRBJ2-1,TRBD1,CASSPDRIGDEQFF,TGTGCCAGCAGCCCGGACAGGATCGGGGATGAGCAGTTCTTC
-,TRBV2,TRBJ1-4,TRBD1,CASTKTGRGEKLFF,TGTGCCAGCACTAAGACAGGGAGAGGTGAAAAACTGTTTTTT
-,TRBV5-1,TRBJ1-1,-,CASSLSGENTEAFF,TGCGCCAGCAGCTTGAGCGGAGAGAACACTGAAGCTTTCTTT
-,TRBV29-1,TRBJ1-1,TRBD1,CSAQGGYDSEAFF,TGCAGCGCCCAGGGGGGCTATGATAGTGAAGCTTTCTTT
-,TRBV4-2,TRBJ2-5,TRBD1,CASSQDPAQGDRETQYF,TGTGCCAGCAGCCAAGACCCCGCGCAGGGGGATCGAGAGACCCAGTACTTC
medium-sized,TRBV10-2,TRBJ1-6,-,CASTGLHF,TGCGCCAGCACCGGGCTCCACTTT
-,TRBV6-6,TRBJ2-5,-,CASSSGVVETQYF,TGTGCCAGCAGTTCAGGGGTCGTTGAGACCCAGTACTTC
-,TRBV30,TRBJ1-3,-,CAAPRGAASSGNTIYF,TGTGCCGCACCTCGCGGGGCAGCCTCCTCTGGAAACACCATATATTTT
-,TRBV27,TRBJ2-7,TRBD1,CASSSPGQGLWEQYF,TGTGCCAGCAGTTCACCTGGACAGGGGTTGTGGGAGCAGTACTTC
once,TRBV2,TRBJ2-5,-,CASLRGALLETQYF,TGTGCCAGCCTCCGTGGGGCGCTCCTGGAGACCCAGTACTTC
-,TRBV18,TRBJ1-4,-,CASSPYDTGTTNEKLFF,TGTGCCAGCTCACCTTACGATACAGGCACCACTAATGAAAAACTGTTTTTT
-,TRBV19,TRBJ2-1,TRBD2,CASSMRPPLAGVNEQFF,TGTGCCAGTAGTATGCGCCCCCCACTAGCGGGTGTCAATGAGCAGTTCTTC
-,TRBV9,TRBJ1-1,-,CASSVVDSNTEAFF,TGTGCCAGCAGCGTAGTTGACTCAAACACTGAAGCTTTCTTT
-,TRBV25-1,TRBJ2-7,-,CASSQLTSFGEQYF,TGTGCCAGCAGTCAGCTAACTAGTTTTGGCGAGCAGTACTTC
-,TRBV30,TRBJ2-6,-,CACKQGSGANVLTF,TGTGCCTGCAAACAGGGTTCTGGGGCCAACGTCCTGACTTTC
-,TRBV19,TRBJ2-1,-,CASSRERRRYNEQFF,TGTGCCAGTTCACGCGAGCGTAGGCGGTACAATGAGCAGTTCTTC
-,TRBV14,TRBJ2-1,-,CASSDRTDYNEQFF,TGTGCCAGCAGCGACAGAACTGACTACAATGAGCAGTTCTTC
once,TRBV19,TRBJ2-3,-,CASSIVQGTDTQYF,TGTGCCAGTAGTATTGTCCAGGGCACAGATACGCAGTATTTT
-,TRBV7-9,TRBJ2-5,-,CASSLNAAYQETQYF,TGTGCCAGCAGCTTAAATGCCGCGTACCAAGAGACCCAGTACTTC
once,TRBV18,TRBJ1-4,-,CASSPSNSPTNEKLFF,TGTGCCAGCTCACCCTCCAACAGCCCAACTAATGAAAAACTGTTTTTT
once,TRBV5-1,TRBJ1-3,-,CASSLETSSGNTIYF,TGCGCCAGCAGCTTGGAAACAAGCTCTGGAAACACCATATATTTT